The 5 T cell receptor beta chains given below trace back to one sample, sequenced in a study of shared clonotypes between healthy human individuals. Only CD45RO-negative cells positively selected for CCR7 counted as naive CD8 cells, so terminally differentiated effector memory CD45RA+ cells were excluded. Measured with immunoSEQ multiplex PCR; TCRdb has only the in-frame clones, and not every one. The profile shows 800,000 to 950,000 clones, approximately 97% of them singletons. Material: naive CD8+ T cells sorted from blood. All receptors derive from a young man in good health.

The chain uses TRBV21-1 and TRBJ1-3; the table's D gene call, TRBD1, was not cross checked with the DNA. TRBV21-1 is reported as a pseudogene. This CDR3 spans 15 amino acids. In DNA, the CDR3 is TGTGCCAGCAGCAAAGACCAGGGGGGCCGAAACACCATATATTTT. Its protein product is CASSKDQGGRNTIYF.

The chain uses TRBV5-6 and TRBJ1-1, with D maybe TRBD1 (5 bases). The CDR3 covers 13 residues. V was cut by 4 bases and J by 7 bases, with 14 bases left in between. Germline values: CDR1 SGHDT, CDR2 YYEEEE. The chain's CDR3 is CASSGGGWSEAFF. The CDR3 coding sequence is TGTGCCAGCAGCGGGGGAGGGTGGAGTGAAGCTTTCTTT.

The chain links TRBV28 to TRBJ2-5, with 7 bases aligning to TRBD2. With 6 bases clipped from V and 2 bases from J, the junction kept 6 bases outside the gene matches. The germline V gene encodes CDR1 MDHEN and CDR2 SYDVKM. The CDR3 loop spans 14 amino acids. Written as DNA, the CDR3 is TGTGCCAGCAGGACACTAGCGAATCAAGAGACCCAGTACTTC. Its protein is CASRTLANQETQYF.

V and J are TRBV7-9 and TRBJ2-5, with TRBD1 matching 7 bases. The germline V gene has CDR1 SEHNR and CDR2 FQNEAQ (reference sequence). The trim removed 5 bases at V and 4 bases at J, leaving 7 bases unmatched. The CDR3 spans 14 residues. Here the CDR3 DNA reads TGTGCCAGCAGCAAGACAGGGACGGGAGAGACCCAGTACTTC. As protein: CASSKTGTGETQYF.

The CDR3: CASSVGHRSSYEQYF. The CDR3 DNA follows: TGTGCCAGCAGCGTAGGGCACCGAAGCTCCTACGAGCAGTACTTC. This rearrangement joins TRBV9 to TRBJ2-7; no firm D call. CDR3 length: 15 amino acids. V was trimmed by 0 bases and J by 0 bases, leaving 10 bases between them. Germline V gene lookup returns CDR1 SGDLS and CDR2 YYNGEE.